What follows are 31 T cell receptor beta chains derived from one specimen sequenced in a study of cytomegalovirus exposure and HLA in healthy donors. Both 60 Vbeta primers and 13 Jbeta primers went into the PCR. Profiled with immunoSEQ multiplex PCR; TCRdb holds only in-frame clones, not every one. The sample consists of about 69,000 clones, about 74% of them appearing once. The sample comprised PBMCs. The origin of the receptors is a woman aged 55-75 years in good health and CMV-seropositive.

The rearrangement joins TRBV9 to TRBJ1-1, with 8 bases aligning to TRBD1. The germline V gene has CDR1 SGDLS and CDR2 YYNGEE. After removal of 3 bases from V and 0 bases from J, the junction contained 1 base not matched to a gene. CDR3 length: 14 residues. The CDR3 DNA is TGTGCCAGCAGCGGGGGACAGGTGAACACTGAAGCTTTCTTT. This gives the protein CASSGGQVNTEAFF.

This rearrangement joins TRBV5-4 to TRBJ2-7; TRBD2 might be the D (7 bases). The V gene lost 4 bases and the J gene lost 4 bases, with 21 bases spanning the gap. The CDR3 covers 16 residues. The germline gives CDR1 SGHNT, CDR2 YYREEE (reference sequence). The CDR3 protein is CASSPTVTGGPYEQYF. The CDR3 bases are TGTGCCAGCAGCCCAACGGTTACGGGGGGCCCTTACGAGCAGTACTTC.

The gene calls are TRBV25-1 and TRBJ1-1; tentative D call: TRBD1 (6 bases). V was cut by 5 bases and J by 1 base, with 14 bases left in between. CDR3 length equals 15 residues. Germline V gene lookup returns CDR1 MGHDK and CDR2 SYGVNS. The CDR3 nucleotides read TGTGCCAGCAGTCCTCATGGACAGCGGAACACTGAAGCTTTCTTT. Residues: CASSPHGQRNTEAFF.

The rearrangement joins TRBV18 to TRBJ1-1, with a weak D call TRBD1 (5 bases). Deletions cut 3 bases from V and 4 bases from J, with 12 bases between. Germline V gene sequence: CDR1 KGHSH, CDR2 LQKENI. CDR3 length: 14 residues. The CDR3 protein is CASSPGGKGTEAFF. CDR3 DNA: TGTGCCAGCTCACCGGGGGGGAAAGGCACTGAAGCTTTCTTT.

The chain combines TRBV25-1 with TRBJ2-1, with TRBD2 matching 12 bases. This CDR3 region has 16 residues. Germline CDR1 is MGHDK and CDR2 is SYGVNS. The V and J ends lost 4 bases and 3 bases, in that order; junction bases with no gene match: 4. The CDR3 reads CASSGLAGDLYNEQFF. CDR3 in DNA: TGTGCCAGCAGTGGACTAGCGGGGGACCTCTACAATGAGCAGTTCTTC.

The chain employs TRBV19 and TRBJ1-2, with D maybe TRBD1 (5 bases). The CDR3 is made up of 14 amino acids. V lost 6 bases and J lost 2, with 13 bases in between. Germline V gives CDR1 LNHDA, CDR2 SQIVND (reference sequence). The CDR3 loop is CASRPAKGNYGYTF. The CDR3 region has the DNA TGTGCCAGTAGACCCGCGAAGGGGAACTATGGCTACACCTTC.

Only a few counts were recorded for this clone. The chain is built from TRBV5-4 and TRBJ1-6; 7 nucleotides line up with TRBD1. The length of the CDR3 is 15 residues. The V and J ends lost 1 base and 14 bases, in that order; junction bases with no gene match: 12. CDR1 and CDR2 from the germline V gene are SGHNT and YYREEE (reference sequence). This CDR3 reads CASSLPPGQMTTLHF. In DNA form, the CDR3 reads TGTGCCAGCAGCTTGCCCCCGGGACAGATGACGACCCTCCACTTT.

The chain is built from TRBV10-3 and TRBJ2-1; 10 bases fit TRBD2. In germline, CDR1 is ENHRY, CDR2 SYGVKD. V shed 0 bases and J 8 bases; nucleotides not matched to a gene: 7. This CDR3 has 16 amino acids. The CDR3 sequence is CAISESAAGGEDEQFF. The CDR3 DNA is TGTGCCATCAGTGAGTCTGCAGCGGGAGGGGAAGATGAGCAGTTCTTC.

The rearrangement links TRBV2 to TRBJ1-1, with D perhaps matching TRBD1 (5 bases). The germline V gene encodes CDR1 SNHLY and CDR2 FYNNEI. The V gene lost 5 bases and the J gene lost 0 bases, with 10 bases spanning the gap. This CDR3 contains 14 residues. CDR3 loop: CASSRGELNTEAFF. As DNA, the CDR3 is TGTGCCAGCAGTCGGGGGGAATTGAACACTGAAGCTTTCTTT.

This chain connects TRBV2 to TRBJ2-1, with 11 bases identical to TRBD2. The CDR3 totals 12 residues. Germline assignment: CDR1 SNHLY and CDR2 FYNNEI. V dropped 11 bases and J dropped 9; count of bases not matched to a gene: 6. The CDR3 loop is CAGLAGGPEQFF. For the CDR3, the DNA is TGTGCCGGATTAGCGGGAGGGCCTGAGCAGTTCTTC.

This CDR3 reads CASSTGRANYGYTF. As DNA, the CDR3 is TGTGCCAGCAGTACCGGGAGGGCTAACTATGGCTACACCTTC. The chain combines TRBV28 with TRBJ1-2; D not resolved. Germline values: CDR1 MDHEN, CDR2 SYDVKM. The CDR3 runs to 14 residues. The V end lost 5 bases, the J end lost 0 bases, and 10 bases lay between the germline ends.

This chain links TRBV2 with TRBJ2-1, with D tentatively TRBD2 (5 bases). V lost 8 bases to trimming and J lost 4 bases, with 9 bases between them. This CDR3 is built from 12 residues. Germline CDR1 and CDR2: SNHLY and FYNNEI. The CDR3 is CASGGSYNEQFF. For the CDR3, the DNA is TGTGCCAGCGGCGGGTCATACAATGAGCAGTTCTTC.

This clone was seen only a few times. The chain is built from TRBV11-1 and TRBJ1-1; D possibly corresponds to TRBD1 (5 bases). The CDR3 is 17 amino acids. V was trimmed by 4 bases and J by 0 bases, leaving 18 bases between them. Germline V gives CDR1 SGHAT, CDR2 FQDESV (reference sequence). The CDR3 DNA follows: TGTGCCAGCAGCTCCGAGGTGGGGGGTCCAATGAACACTGAAGCTTTCTTT. Its protein is CASSSEVGGPMNTEAFF.

The rearrangement joins TRBV7-6 to TRBJ1-5; 12 nucleotides agree with TRBD1. The germline V gene has CDR1 SGHVS and CDR2 FNYEAQ. After removal of 1 base from V and 3 bases from J, the junction contained 4 bases not matched to a gene. The CDR3 extends over 17 amino acids. CDR3 nucleotide sequence: TGTGCCAGCAGCTTAGGGGTGGGACAGGGGGCCAATCAGCCCCAGCATTTT. Translating gives CASSLGVGQGANQPQHF.

The V call is TRBV5-1, the J call TRBJ2-7; unclear D gene. This CDR3 is 13 amino acids long. V was pared by 1 base and J by 1 base, with 6 bases between. Looked up from germline, CDR1 is SGHRS and CDR2 is YFSETQ. The CDR3 nucleotides are TGCGCCAGCAGCTTGACAGAATCCTACGAGCAGTACTTC. Translated: CASSLTESYEQYF. Looking up the rest from reference TRBV5-1 and TRBJ2-7 gives the full variable domain: KAGVTQTPRYLIKTRGQQVTLSCSPISGHRSVSWYQQTPGQGLQFLFEYFSETQRNKGNFPGRFSGRQFSNSRSEMNVSTLELGDSALYLCASSLTESYEQYFGPGTRLTVT.

The CDR3 DNA reads TGTGCCAGCAGCCTCGGGACTGGGGATACGCAGTATTTT. It specifies CASSLGTGDTQYF. V gene TRBV4-2 combines with J gene TRBJ2-3; the D gene is possibly TRBD2 (6 bases). Trimming pared 4 bases from V and 6 bases from J, leaving 11 bases between. The CDR3 contains 13 residues. CDR1 is LGHNA and CDR2 is YNFKEQ in the germline V gene.

Of note for this clone: The sample carries other DNA sequences with the same CDR3. The chain employs TRBV6-1 and TRBJ1-1; 9 bases are shared with TRBD1. V was clipped by 7 bases and J by 5 bases; unmatched bases: 11. Germline V lookup: CDR1 MNHNS, CDR2 SASEGT. The CDR3 extends over 15 amino acids. The chain's CDR3 is CASKKAQGAETEAFF. The CDR3 DNA sequence: TGTGCCAGCAAGAAGGCACAGGGGGCGGAAACTGAAGCTTTCTTT.

The chain has TRBV12-5 and TRBJ1-6; D might be TRBD1 (5 bases). Germline loops: CDR1 LGHNT, CDR2 FRNRAP. V lost 4 bases to trimming and J lost 1 base, with 11 bases between them. The CDR3 extends over 16 amino acids. In DNA form, the CDR3 reads TGTGCTAGTGGTTCAGAGGAGGGGTCCTATAATTCACCCCTCCACTTT. This encodes CASGSEEGSYNSPLHF. Drawing the rest from reference TRBV12-5 and TRBJ1-6, the complete variable domain is DARVTQTPRHKVTEMGQEVTMRCQPILGHNTVFWYRQTMMQGLELLAYFRNRAPLDDSGMPKDRFSAEMPDATLATLKIQPSEPRDSAVYFCASGSEEGSYNSPLHFGNGTRLTVT.

The genes are TRBV7-3 and TRBJ2-1, with D unresolved. Per germline, CDR1 SGHTA and CDR2 FQGTGA. The germline V and J ends were trimmed by 6 bases and 5 bases, with 17 bases remaining between them. This CDR3 has 15 residues. The CDR3 reads CASRPAAYEDNEQFF. The CDR3 bases are TGTGCCAGCAGGCCCGCCGCTTACGAGGACAATGAGCAGTTCTTC.

The genes are TRBV7-9 and TRBJ2-3; tentative D call: TRBD2 (6 bases). The V and J ends lost 5 bases and 4 bases respectively, with 25 bases between them. The CDR3 consists of 18 residues. CDR1 is SEHNR, CDR2 FQNEAQ, per germline (reference sequence). The CDR3 coding sequence is TGTGCCAGCAGCAACCAAATTAGGACTAAGGGAGAGGCAGATACGCAGTATTTT. Translation gives CASSNQIRTKGEADTQYF.

This clone turned up a few times. V and J are TRBV7-6 and TRBJ2-1; TRBD2 might be the D (5 bases). The ends were cut back, 6 bases at V and 2 bases at J, with 8 bases in the middle. CDR1 SGHVS and CDR2 FNYEAQ come from the germline V gene. The CDR3 extends over 13 amino acids. The CDR3 reads CASRGDPYNEQFF. CDR3 in DNA: TGTGCCAGCAGGGGAGACCCCTACAATGAGCAGTTCTTC.

The rearrangement joins TRBV29-1 to TRBJ1-2; D is perhaps TRBD1 (6 bases). CDR3 size: 11 residues. With 8 bases removed from V and 6 bases from J, the gap between germline ends came to 13 bases. Germline values: CDR1 SQVTM, CDR2 ANQGSEA. The CDR3 DNA is TGCAGCACAGATGAGGGGGATGGCTACACCTTC. Amino acid sequence: CSTDEGDGYTF.

The rearrangement uses TRBV7-2 and TRBJ1-2, with D possibly TRBD1 on 5 matching bases. The V end was cut by 5 bases, the J end by 4 bases, with 17 bases between. The germline V gene has CDR1 SGHTA and CDR2 FQGNSA. This CDR3 is built from 15 residues. The CDR3: CASSTQTGDIYGYTF. The CDR3 DNA follows: TGTGCCAGCAGCACCCAAACAGGAGACATCTATGGCTACACCTTC. The variable domain in full, with the rest retrieved from reference TRBV7-2 and TRBJ1-2, is GAGVSQSPSNKVTEKGKDVELRCDPISGHTALYWYRQSLGQGLEFLIYFQGNSAPDKSGLPSDRFSAERTGGSVSTLTIQRTQQEDSAVYLCASSTQTGDIYGYTFGSGTRLTVV.

The chain joins TRBV7-9 to TRBJ2-3; possibly TRBD1 for D (6 bases). V lost 3 bases and J lost 4, with 8 bases in between. The V gene's germline CDR1 is SEHNR and CDR2 FQNEAQ (reference sequence). This CDR3 spans 13 amino acids. The CDR3 nucleotides are TGTGCCAGCAGCTTGGGGGCTTCAGATACGCAGTATTTT. Translation: CASSLGASDTQYF.

The V and J genes are TRBV29-1 and TRBJ2-7, with a tentative D call TRBD2 (6 bases). Germline CDR1 SQVTM, CDR2 ANQGSEA. V was pared by 6 bases and J by 2 bases, with 20 bases between. The CDR3 contains 15 residues. The CDR3 sequence: CSVRTPVGGTYEQYF. In nucleotides, the CDR3 is TGCAGCGTCCGAACCCCGGTCGGGGGAACCTACGAGCAGTACTTC.

The chain couples TRBV11-2 to TRBJ2-7, with 10 bases matching TRBD1. Germline V gene lookup returns CDR1 SGHAT and CDR2 FQNNGV. The CDR3 loop spans 14 amino acids. V lost 5 bases to trimming and J lost 3 bases; unmatched junction nucleotides: 4. The CDR3 DNA follows: TGTGCCAGCAGCCGGACAGGGGGTGACTACGAGCAGTACTTC. This gives the protein CASSRTGGDYEQYF.

The V and J genes are TRBV10-2 and TRBJ1-2, with 9 positions matching TRBD1. The germline CDR1 and CDR2 sequences are WSHSY and SAAADI. The trim removed 7 bases at V and 2 bases at J, leaving 2 bases unmatched. This CDR3 has 13 amino acids. The CDR3 spells CASTQGANYGYTF. The CDR3, as DNA: TGCGCCAGCACACAGGGGGCAAACTATGGCTACACCTTC.

The chain employs TRBV2 and TRBJ1-2; D may be TRBD1 (5 bases). The CDR3 runs to 14 residues. CDR1 is SNHLY and CDR2 is FYNNEI in the germline V gene. V shed 2 bases and J shed 7 bases, with 14 bases lying between them. CDR3 DNA sequence: TGTGCCAGCAGTGAACTTAGAGACAGCGCTGGCTACACCTTC. Its protein product is CASSELRDSAGYTF. Supplemented by reference TRBV2 and TRBJ1-2, the full variable domain reads EPEVTQTPSHQVTQMGQEVILRCVPISNHLYFYWYRQILGQKVEFLVSFYNNEISEKSEIFDDQFSVERPDGSNFTLKIRSTKLEDSAMYFCASSELRDSAGYTFGSGTRLTVV.

The CDR3 DNA sequence: TGTGCCAGCTCACCCCCCGCCGGTGGTGGAAACACCATATATTTT. Protein sequence: CASSPPAGGGNTIYF. This chain links TRBV18 with TRBJ1-3; D gene unclear. V dropped 3 bases and J dropped 3 bases, with 12 bases sitting between them. The CDR3 runs 15 residues. Germline-derived CDR1 and CDR2 are KGHSH and LQKENI.

The rearrangement joins TRBV2 to TRBJ2-1; TRBD1 is a possible D gene (6 bases). The CDR3 runs to 16 residues. Germline V CDR1 and CDR2: SNHLY, FYNNEI. The ends were cut back, 7 bases at V and 1 base at J, with 17 bases in the middle. CDR3 bases: TGTGCCAGCAAACTTACAGGGTACTGGTCCTACAATGAGCAGTTCTTC. Its translation: CASKLTGYWSYNEQFF. Combining the CDR3 with reference TRBV2 and TRBJ2-1 gives the whole variable domain EPEVTQTPSHQVTQMGQEVILRCVPISNHLYFYWYRQILGQKVEFLVSFYNNEISEKSEIFDDQFSVERPDGSNFTLKIRSTKLEDSAMYFCASKLTGYWSYNEQFFGPGTRLTVL.

The CDR3 reads CASSEGQGDNQPQHF. As DNA, the CDR3 is TGTGCCAGCTCCGAGGGACAGGGGGACAATCAGCCCCAGCATTTT. The gene calls are TRBV18 and TRBJ1-5; 11 nucleotides line up with TRBD1. The length of the CDR3 is 15 residues. V was pared by 6 bases and J by 3 bases, with 4 bases of the junction left unmatched. Germline loops: CDR1 KGHSH, CDR2 LQKENI.